The 24 T cell receptor beta chains in this list originate from one sample, sequenced in a study of cytomegalovirus exposure and HLA in healthy donors. Amplification used 60 Vbeta primers and 13 Jbeta primers. The method was immunoSEQ multiplex PCR; TCRdb's version includes in-frame clones alone and lacks a portion of them. In the table there are 80,000 to 130,000 clones, approximately 81% of which are singletons. Material for sequencing was PBMCs. These receptor sequences come from a male donor in good health and CMV-seropositive.

This chain uses TRBV11-2 with TRBJ2-1; 7 nucleotides agree with TRBD2. Per germline, CDR1 SGHAT and CDR2 FQNNGV. V lost 5 bases, J lost 9 bases, and 13 bases stayed unmatched. The CDR3 covers 15 residues. DNA for the CDR3: TGTGCCAGCAGCCTAGGCCCCAGGGTAGCGGGTGAGCAGTTCTTC. Translated, it gives CASSLGPRVAGEQFF.

V is TRBV15 and J is TRBJ1-2; the match to TRBD1 covers 8 bases. There are 15 residues in the CDR3. The germline V gene has CDR1 LNHNV and CDR2 YYDKDF (reference sequence). V lost 0 bases and J lost 8; bases outside the gene matches: 8. The CDR3 DNA reads TGTGCCACCAGCAGAGATACGGGACAGGTCTCCGGCTACACCTTC. It is translated as CATSRDTGQVSGYTF.

This CDR3 reads CASSHRDRGSYEQYF. The CDR3 bases are TGCGCCAGCAGCCACCGGGACAGGGGATCCTACGAGCAGTACTTC. The V and J genes are TRBV5-1 and TRBJ2-7; TRBD1 matches at 10 bases. This CDR3 is 15 amino acids long. Germline V gene data show CDR1 as SGHRS and CDR2 as YFSETQ. Trimming took 4 bases from V and 1 from J; bases not matched to a gene: 5.

Notes on this clone: At one boundary the junction diverges from the germline segment, which might be a read error. The chain couples TRBV7-9 to TRBJ2-5; the D call may be TRBD1 or TRBD2 (5 bases each). The CDR3 is 13 amino acids. Looked up from germline, CDR1 is SEHNR and CDR2 is FQNEAQ (reference sequence). DNA of the CDR3: TGTGACAGCAGCTTAGGGACGGGGGAGACCCAGTACTTC. This translates into CDSSLGTGETQYF.

The chain carries TRBV2 and TRBJ2-1, with D possibly matching TRBD1 (8 bases). Trimming cost V 7 bases and J 4 bases, with 20 bases left between them. The CDR3 is 16 residues long. Germline CDR1 reads SNHLY; CDR2 reads FYNNEI. The CDR3, as DNA: TGTGCCAGCATGGGAGGGACAGGCGCTGTTTACAATGAGCAGTTCTTC. Protein: CASMGGTGAVYNEQFF.

This sequence joins TRBV5-6 and TRBJ2-1; TRBD2 matches 12 bases. V was pared by 5 bases and J by 4 bases, with 7 bases of the junction left unmatched. Germline lookup yields CDR1 SGHDT and CDR2 YYEEEE. The CDR3 has 16 residues. Written as DNA, the CDR3 is TGTGCCAGCAGTCGTTCTAGCGGGGGGGAATACAATGAGCAGTTCTTC. Translation gives CASSRSSGGEYNEQFF.

This chain uses TRBV19 with TRBJ1-5; unclear D gene. From germline, CDR1 is LNHDA and CDR2 SQIVND (reference sequence). V lost 8 bases, J lost 3 bases, and 14 bases lay in between. The CDR3 spans 14 residues. The CDR3 DNA sequence: TGTGCCAGTGCGACTTCGGTCTTCAATCAGCCCCAGCATTTT. This sequence encodes CASATSVFNQPQHF.

This clone was counted once. The rearrangement joins TRBV28 to TRBJ1-2; 8 nucleotides agree with TRBD1. The CDR3 runs to 13 residues. V shed 6 bases and J 2 bases; nucleotides not matched to a gene: 2. CDR1 MDHEN and CDR2 SYDVKM come from the germline V gene. DNA of the CDR3: TGTGCCAGCAGGAACAGGGGGAACTATGGCTACACCTTC. Translating gives CASRNRGNYGYTF.

V and J are TRBV19 and TRBJ2-3; the D is unclear. From germline, CDR1 is LNHDA and CDR2 SQIVND (reference sequence). With 0 bases removed from V and 2 bases from J, the gap between germline ends came to 9 bases. The CDR3 loop spans 15 amino acids. The DNA of the CDR3 is TGTGCCAGTAGTATAGAGATGGGCCCCACAGATACGCAGTATTTT. Encoded protein: CASSIEMGPTDTQYF.

This rearrangement joins TRBV20-1 to TRBJ2-3; 7 bases match TRBD2. The CDR3 runs to 11 residues. The V gene's germline CDR1 is DFQATT and CDR2 SNEGSKA (reference sequence). Germline trimming cut 7 bases from V and 3 bases from J; bases unmatched to any gene: 1. The CDR3 spells CSGAGTDTQYF. The CDR3 nucleotides are TGCAGTGGAGCGGGGACAGATACGCAGTATTTT.

V and J are TRBV27 and TRBJ2-1, with D possibly matching TRBD1 (6 bases). V lost 5 bases and J 9 bases, leaving 23 bases between the germline ends. This CDR3 spans 16 amino acids. CDR1 is MNHEY and CDR2 is SMNVEV in the germline V gene (reference sequence). The CDR3 DNA is TGTGCCAGCAGTCCCCACCCGGGACACGGGGTTAGTGAGCAGTTCTTC. As protein: CASSPHPGHGVSEQFF.

The rearrangement uses TRBV19 and TRBJ2-1, with TRBD2 matching over 10 bases. V gave up 6 bases and J gave up 8 bases; unmatched junction bases: 13. CDR1 LNHDA and CDR2 SQIVND come from the germline V gene (reference sequence). The CDR3 length is 16 residues. CDR3 residues: CASREAGGFGVDEQFF. CDR3 DNA: TGTGCCAGTAGAGAAGCGGGGGGGTTTGGCGTCGATGAGCAGTTCTTC. Full variable domain (remainder filled in from reference TRBV19 and TRBJ2-1): DGGITQSPKYLFRKEGQNVTLSCEQNLNHDAMYWYRQDPGQGLRLIYYSQIVNDFQKGDIAEGYSVSREKKESFPLTVTSAQKNPTAFYLCASREAGGFGVDEQFFGPGTRLTVL.

The chain combines TRBV29-1 with TRBJ1-1; no clear D gene. V lost 4 bases to trimming and J lost 2 bases, with 11 bases between them. This CDR3 has 13 amino acids. The germline V gene has CDR1 SQVTM and CDR2 ANQGSEA. The DNA of the CDR3 is TGCAGCGTTGTACCCTACGTAAACACTGAAGCTTTCTTT. Amino acid sequence: CSVVPYVNTEAFF.

The chain is built from TRBV11-3 and TRBJ2-5; 7 bases are shared with TRBD2. J gave up 4 bases and V 1 base, and 3 bases lay outside the gene matches. Germline V gene sequence: CDR1 SGHNT, CDR2 YENEEA. The CDR3 has 14 amino acids. The CDR3 DNA follows: TGTGCCAGCAGCTTAGGCGCGGGGGTAGAGACCCAGTACTTC. Translating it yields CASSLGAGVETQYF.

As to this clone: Mismatch with germline at one junction end may stem from a read error. DNA for the CDR3: TGTGCCAGCAGCCCATCAGTAGGGGGGGAAAACAAATTT. Protein product: CASSPSVGGENKF. The chain employs TRBV9 and TRBJ1-1; possible D gene TRBD1, 6 bases. Germline V lookup: CDR1 SGDLS, CDR2 YYNGEE. There are 13 residues in the CDR3.

The chain couples TRBV7-9 to TRBJ2-5; 7 bases align to TRBD1. Germline CDR1 is SEHNR and CDR2 is FQNEAQ (reference sequence). Germline trimming cut 5 bases from V and 3 bases from J; bases unmatched to any gene: 12. CDR3 size: 16 residues. The CDR3 sequence is CASSPPLRQGKETQYF. The DNA for the CDR3 is TGTGCCAGCAGCCCCCCCCTCCGACAGGGTAAAGAGACCCAGTACTTC.

In this sample, this clone turned up a few times. The rearrangement links TRBV18 to TRBJ2-1; a weak D match, TRBD2 (5 bases). This CDR3 contains 13 residues. Trimming took off 2 bases at V and 9 bases at J, with 11 bases between the two ends. Per germline, CDR1 KGHSH and CDR2 LQKENI. The CDR3 coding sequence is TGTGCCAGCTCACCAGGTGAGGGCGGTGAGCAGTTCTTC. Translating gives CASSPGEGGEQFF.

A single count supports this clone. The chain combines TRBV7-9 with TRBJ2-5, with 12 bases that match TRBD2. The CDR3 is 16 residues long. CDR1 and CDR2 from the germline V gene are SEHNR and FQNEAQ (reference sequence). J gave up 5 bases and V 5 bases, and 9 bases lay outside the gene matches. The CDR3 nucleotides are TGTGCCAGCAGCCCCAGAACTAGCGGGGGGAGGGAGACCCAGTACTTC. Translation gives CASSPRTSGGRETQYF.

The rearrangement links TRBV11-2 to TRBJ2-1; D may be TRBD2 (5 bases). CDR3 size: 14 residues. The V end was cut by 5 bases, the J end by 4 bases, with 12 bases between. Germline CDR1 reads SGHAT; CDR2 reads FQNNGV. In DNA form, the CDR3 reads TGTGCCAGCAGCCCACTCCGGGGTTACAATGAGCAGTTCTTC. The encoded protein is CASSPLRGYNEQFF.

The sample holds a few counts of this clone. The V call is TRBV6-1, the J call TRBJ2-1, with 11 bases matching TRBD2. This CDR3 comprises 16 residues. V shed 3 bases and J 3 bases; nucleotides not matched to a gene: 4. The V gene's germline CDR1 is MNHNS and CDR2 SASEGT. CDR3: CASSERTSGYYNEQFF. For the CDR3, the DNA is TGTGCCAGCAGTGAGAGGACTAGCGGGTACTACAATGAGCAGTTCTTC.

This clone was seen just once. The chain joins TRBV5-6 to TRBJ1-5; the D gene is possibly TRBD1 (5 bases). The CDR3 totals 19 residues. The V end was cut by 3 bases, the J end by 0 bases, with 22 bases between. The germline CDR1 and CDR2 sequences are SGHDT and YYEEEE. The CDR3 region is CASSSGGLPVFYSNQPQHF. DNA of the CDR3: TGTGCCAGCAGCTCTGGGGGACTTCCAGTATTCTATAGCAATCAGCCCCAGCATTTT.

This chain links TRBV9 with TRBJ1-1; D remains unclear. Germline-derived CDR1 and CDR2 are SGDLS and YYNGEE. The CDR3 is 14 residues long. Between the trimmed V and J ends, which lost 0 bases and 1 base, there was a span of 7 bases. In DNA form, the CDR3 reads TGTGCCAGCAGCGTAGTCCCCAAGAACACTGAAGCTTTCTTT. Its protein is CASSVVPKNTEAFF.

The chain has TRBV7-9 and TRBJ2-3; a weak D match, TRBD2 (6 bases). CDR3 length equals 13 residues. CDR1 SEHNR and CDR2 FQNEAQ come from the germline V gene (reference sequence). Trimming left V 8 bases short and J 3 bases short, with 12 bases between. The CDR3 sequence: CASRAGWTDTQYF. CDR3 DNA sequence: TGTGCCAGCCGCGCGGGGTGGACAGATACGCAGTATTTT.

This clone was found once. This chain connects TRBV28 to TRBJ1-2; no firm D call. This CDR3 contains 15 residues. Germline CDR1 reads MDHEN; CDR2 reads SYDVKM. Trimming stripped 7 bases from V and 1 base from J, with 16 bases between. CDR3 loop: CASNPWRAYNYGYTF. DNA of the CDR3: TGTGCCAGCAACCCTTGGAGGGCCTATAACTATGGCTACACCTTC.